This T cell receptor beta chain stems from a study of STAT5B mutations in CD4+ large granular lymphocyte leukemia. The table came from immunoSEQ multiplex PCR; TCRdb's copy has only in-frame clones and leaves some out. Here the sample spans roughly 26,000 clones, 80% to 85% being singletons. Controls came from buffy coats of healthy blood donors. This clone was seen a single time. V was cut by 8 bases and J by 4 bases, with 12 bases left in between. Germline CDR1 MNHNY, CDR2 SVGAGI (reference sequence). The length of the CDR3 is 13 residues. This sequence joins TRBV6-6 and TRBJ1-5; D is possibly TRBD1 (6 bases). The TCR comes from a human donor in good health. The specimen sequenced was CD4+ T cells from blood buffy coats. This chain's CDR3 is CASAPGANQPQHF. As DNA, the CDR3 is TGTGCCAGCGCGCCGGGGGCAAATCAGCCCCAGCATTTT.